Listed here are 24 T cell receptor beta chains from one sample, sequenced in a study of ipilimumab plus nivolumab after autologous stem cell transplantation. The method was immunoSEQ multiplex PCR; TCRdb's version includes in-frame clones alone and lacks a portion of them. The repertoire consists of about 40,000 clones, with about 92% occurring once and the leading ten covering approximately 1%. The specimen was PBMCs, collected in a trial of ipilimumab plus nivolumab as post-transplant consolidation. These TCRs come from a male donor with multiple myeloma.

The V gene is TRBV4-3, the J gene TRBJ2-7; 10 bases map to TRBD1. Unmatched junction bases numbered 2, after V lost 0 bases and J lost 3 bases. In germline, CDR1 is LGHNA, CDR2 YSLEER. This CDR3 is 15 amino acids long. CDR3 protein: CASSQDWTGGYEQYF. CDR3 DNA sequence: TGCGCCAGCAGCCAAGATTGGACAGGGGGCTACGAGCAGTACTTC.

The CDR3 DNA reads TGTGCCAGCAGCCGACTAAGTTCTCGGAACACTGAAGCTTTCTTT. This encodes CASSRLSSRNTEAFF. The J gene is TRBJ1-1, the V gene TRBV7-9; D gene unclear. Germline-derived CDR1 and CDR2 are SEHNR and FQNEAQ (reference sequence). The CDR3 length is 15 residues. Trimming removed 5 bases from V and 1 base from J, with 14 bases in between.

The J gene is TRBJ2-3, the V gene TRBV7-8; D call uncertain. The CDR3 is made up of 12 amino acids. The V and J ends lost 1 base and 7 bases respectively, with 6 bases between them. The germline CDR1 and CDR2 sequences are SGHVS and FQNEAQ. CDR3 amino acids: CASSLEGNTQYF. DNA for the CDR3: TGTGCCAGCAGCTTAGAGGGTAATACGCAGTATTTT.

The chain uses TRBV28 and TRBJ2-1; no clear D gene. The CDR3 covers 12 residues. V lost 6 bases to trimming and J lost 11 bases, with 14 bases between them. CDR1 and CDR2 from the germline V gene are MDHEN and SYDVKM. CDR3: CASRVNRAQQFF. CDR3 DNA sequence: TGTGCCAGCAGGGTCAATAGGGCCCAGCAGTTCTTC.

V is TRBV28 and J is TRBJ2-1; TRBD2 aligns across 13 bases. V lost 4 bases to trimming and J lost 7 bases; unmatched junction nucleotides: 7. The CDR3 is 16 residues long. Germline-derived CDR1 and CDR2 are MDHEN and SYDVKM. CDR3 protein: CASSSRLAGGLNEQFF. The DNA of the CDR3 is TGTGCCAGCAGTTCGCGACTAGCGGGAGGACTGAATGAGCAGTTCTTC.

The CDR3 here is CASSPPDVVGVNYEQYF. In DNA form, the CDR3 reads TGTGCCAGCTCACCACCGGACGTAGTGGGAGTGAACTACGAGCAGTACTTC. The V gene is TRBV18, the J gene TRBJ2-7; the D gene is possibly TRBD2 (5 bases). Germline CDR1 and CDR2: KGHSH and LQKENI. CDR3 length: 17 residues. Trimming left V 0 bases short and J 3 bases short, with 18 bases between.

The V call is TRBV28, the J call TRBJ2-1, with D possibly TRBD1 on 7 matching bases. Germline V gives CDR1 MDHEN, CDR2 SYDVKM. V was pared by 4 bases and J by 5 bases, with 18 bases between. The CDR3 runs 16 residues. The CDR3 bases are TGTGCCAGCAGTTCCCCTAGCGCAGGGGGGCACAATGAGCAGTTCTTC. Protein sequence: CASSSPSAGGHNEQFF.

This chain links TRBV28 with TRBJ2-7; 8 nucleotides agree with TRBD2. Germline loops: CDR1 MDHEN, CDR2 SYDVKM. Unmatched junction bases numbered 8, after V lost 6 bases and J lost 7 bases. This CDR3 region has 13 residues. The CDR3 DNA reads TGTGCCAGCAGCCTCCGGGAGGGGTATGAGCAGTACTTC. Its translation is CASSLREGYEQYF.

The chain couples TRBV30 to TRBJ1-2, with D maybe TRBD1 (5 bases). Germline CDR1 and CDR2: GTSNPN and SVGIG (reference sequence). V lost 0 bases, J lost 6 bases, and 11 bases lay in between. The CDR3 is 13 amino acids. For the CDR3, the DNA is TGTGCCTGGAGTGTTTCAGGGACGAATGGCTACACCTTC. As protein: CAWSVSGTNGYTF.

The chain uses TRBV6-5 and TRBJ1-3, with TRBD1 identical over 9 bases. Germline trimming cut 6 bases from V and 4 bases from J; bases unmatched to any gene: 7. The CDR3 is 15 residues long. Germline values: CDR1 MNHEY, CDR2 SVGAGI. The CDR3 DNA reads TGTGCCAGCAGCCCGGACAGGGGAGAGGGAAACACCATATATTTT. This gives the protein CASSPDRGEGNTIYF.

V and J are TRBV25-1 and TRBJ2-1; no reliable D call. The CDR3 is 12 amino acids. Germline V gives CDR1 MGHDK, CDR2 SYGVNS. Trimming took 0 bases from V and 7 from J, leaving 4 bases between them. The CDR3, as DNA: TGTGCCAGCAGTGAATATAATAATGAGCAGTTCTTC. Amino acid sequence: CASSEYNNEQFF.

The V call is TRBV28, the J call TRBJ2-5; 9 positions match TRBD1. The CDR3 totals 14 residues. With 6 bases clipped from V and 7 bases from J, the junction kept 9 bases outside the gene matches. Germline assignment: CDR1 MDHEN and CDR2 SYDVKM. The CDR3 DNA reads TGTGCCAGCAGCGCCCAACAGGGGGCGGCGACCCAGTACTTC. Amino acids: CASSAQQGAATQYF.

The chain couples TRBV5-1 to TRBJ2-7, with TRBD1 matching 8 bases. From germline, CDR1 is SGHRS and CDR2 YFSETQ. V shed 5 bases and J 5 bases; nucleotides not matched to a gene: 9. The CDR3 sequence is 14 residues long. Written as DNA, the CDR3 is TGCGCCAGCAGGGAGGACAGGGTATCCCACGAGCAGTACTTC. This codes for CASREDRVSHEQYF.

The rearrangement uses TRBV6-1 and TRBJ1-5; tentatively, D is TRBD1 (5 bases). This CDR3 is 14 amino acids long. Germline CDR1 MNHNS, CDR2 SASEGT. V lost 6 bases and J lost 7, with 16 bases in between. The CDR3 sequence: CASRDGYRGQPQHF. The CDR3 nucleotides read TGTGCCAGCAGGGATGGTTATAGGGGACAGCCCCAGCATTTT.

The gene calls are TRBV7-9 and TRBJ2-1, with D maybe TRBD1 (6 bases). Trimming removed 1 base from V and 0 bases from J, with 13 bases in between. Germline CDR1 reads SEHNR; CDR2 reads FQNEAQ (reference sequence). The CDR3 has 17 amino acids. The CDR3 region has the DNA TGTGCCAGCAGCTTAGGAAAAGGGGGTTTCTCCTACAATGAGCAGTTCTTC. It encodes CASSLGKGGFSYNEQFF.

The V and J genes are TRBV7-9 and TRBJ2-7; 9 nucleotides agree with TRBD2. Germline V gives CDR1 SEHNR, CDR2 FQNEAQ (reference sequence). The CDR3 loop spans 15 amino acids. Losses at the gene ends were 5 bases for V and 5 bases for J; bases not matched to a gene: 10. In nucleotides, the CDR3 is TGTGCCAGCAGCCATAGCCCGGCGGGGGGGAACGAGCAGTACTTC. Translating gives CASSHSPAGGNEQYF.

The chain employs TRBV6-5 and TRBJ2-7; D uncertain. CDR3 length: 13 amino acids. V was pared by 4 bases and J by 6 bases, with 13 bases between. Germline V gives CDR1 MNHEY, CDR2 SVGAGI. The CDR3 nucleotides are TGTGCCAGCAGTTTGGTAGGGTGGGGCGAGCAGTACTTC. Encoded protein: CASSLVGWGEQYF.

The genes are TRBV28 and TRBJ2-5, with TRBD1 identical over 7 bases. CDR3 length: 15 residues. V trimming: 6 bases; J trimming: 2 bases; junction bases outside the gene matches: 9. Germline CDR1 reads MDHEN; CDR2 reads SYDVKM. The CDR3 DNA is TGTGCCAGCAGATCCACGGACAGGTTTCAAGAGACCCAGTACTTC. Protein sequence: CASRSTDRFQETQYF. Variable domain in full (rest from reference TRBV28 and TRBJ2-5): DVKVTQSSRYLVKRTGEKVFLECVQDMDHENMFWYRQDPGLGLRLIYFSYDVKMKEKGDIPEGYSVSREKKERFSLILESASTNQTSMYLCASRSTDRFQETQYFGPGTRLLVL.

The chain is built from TRBV6-5 and TRBJ2-5, with D possibly TRBD2 on 6 matching bases. V shed 6 bases and J shed 1 base, with 15 bases lying between them. The CDR3 contains 15 residues. Germline V CDR1 and CDR2: MNHEY, SVGAGI. The CDR3 sequence is CASRATGLFQETQYF. DNA of the CDR3: TGTGCCAGCAGAGCGACGGGACTGTTCCAAGAGACCCAGTACTTC.

This chain joins TRBV7-9 and TRBJ2-5; the match to TRBD1 covers 7 bases. The junction had 5 bases not matched to a gene; V was cut back by 3 bases and J by 1 base. Germline loops: CDR1 SEHNR, CDR2 FQNEAQ (reference sequence). The CDR3 is made up of 15 amino acids. CDR3 loop: CASSFAGGTQETQYF. The CDR3 bases are TGTGCCAGCAGCTTCGCAGGGGGTACCCAAGAGACCCAGTACTTC.

V usage is TRBV7-2 and J usage is TRBJ2-2, with 7 positions matching TRBD2. This CDR3 has 16 residues. Germline-derived CDR1 and CDR2 are SGHTA and FQGNSA. Trimming took 2 bases from V and 5 from J; bases not matched to a gene: 8. CDR3 sequence reads: CASSLLAGVLTGELFF. The CDR3 region has the DNA TGTGCCAGCAGCTTATTGGCGGGAGTATTGACCGGGGAGCTGTTTTTT.

The chain couples TRBV5-8 to TRBJ1-5, with D perhaps matching TRBD1 (6 bases). The CDR3 loop spans 16 amino acids. Germline values: CDR1 SGHTS, CDR2 YDEGEE. V lost 2 bases, J lost 3 bases, and 15 bases lay in between. The CDR3 reads CASSFPDSWNNQPQHF. Written as DNA, the CDR3 is TGTGCCAGCAGCTTTCCGGACAGCTGGAACAATCAGCCCCAGCATTTT.

V and J are TRBV2 and TRBJ1-2; 9 bases align to TRBD1. After removal of 8 bases from V and 2 bases from J, the junction contained 9 bases not matched to a gene. CDR1 SNHLY and CDR2 FYNNEI come from the germline V gene. The CDR3 has 15 residues. The CDR3: CASDKGQGSNYGYTF. The CDR3, as DNA: TGTGCCAGCGACAAGGGACAGGGTAGCAACTATGGCTACACCTTC.

The chain links TRBV28 to TRBJ1-2, with D possibly being TRBD1 (6 bases). Trimming stripped 6 bases from V and 4 bases from J, with 18 bases between. The CDR3 is 15 amino acids. In germline, CDR1 is MDHEN, CDR2 SYDVKM. CDR3 residues: CASRRPLQGSYGYTF. The CDR3 DNA reads as TGTGCCAGCAGGCGCCCCCTACAGGGTTCCTATGGCTACACCTTC.